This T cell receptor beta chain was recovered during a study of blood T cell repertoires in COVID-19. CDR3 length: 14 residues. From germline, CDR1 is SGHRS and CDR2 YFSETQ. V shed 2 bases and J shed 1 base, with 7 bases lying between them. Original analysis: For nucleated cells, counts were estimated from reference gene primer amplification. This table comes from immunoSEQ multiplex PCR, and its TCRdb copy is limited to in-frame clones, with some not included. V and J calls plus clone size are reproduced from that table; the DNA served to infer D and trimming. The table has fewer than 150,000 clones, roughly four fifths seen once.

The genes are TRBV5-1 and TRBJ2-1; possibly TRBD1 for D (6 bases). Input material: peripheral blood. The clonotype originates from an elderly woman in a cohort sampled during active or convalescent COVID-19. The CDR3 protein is CASSLGQSYNEQFF. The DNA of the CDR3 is TGCGCCAGCAGCTTAGGACAGTCCTACAATGAGCAGTTCTTC.